This record looks at one T cell receptor (beta chain) sequence and its context. Its target is not known. These data are taken from a study of shared clonotypes between healthy human individuals. Study overall: The people who gave samples were two women and three men aged 18 to 49. The plates for each donor numbered three CD4 naive, three CD4 memory, two CD8 naive and one CD8 memory.

CD45RO-negative, CCR7-positively selected cells formed the naive CD8 fraction, excluding terminally differentiated effector memory CD45RA+ cells. The authors loaded around 200 ng DNA, 30,000 to 35,000 T cell genomes, into sorted-subset replicate PCRs. Produced via immunoSEQ multiplex PCR; TCRdb's table is partial and in-frame only. Of over 2 million clones detected, about 95% appear once; the ten largest clones hold around 1.1%. General study points: Blood was the sole source, and tissue repertoires probably differ.

The V gene lost 3 bases and the J gene lost 6 bases, with 12 bases spanning the gap. Germline V lookup: CDR1 LNHDA, CDR2 SQIVND (reference sequence). The CDR3 length is 14 residues. Sequences were obtained from naive CD8+ T cells sorted from blood. This chain connects TRBV19 to TRBJ2-1; D gene uncertain. The origin of this receptor is a man younger than 35 in good health. CDR3 in DNA: TGTGCCAGTAGTATCGGCGGCTTTGGCAATGAGCAGTTCTTC. It specifies CASSIGGFGNEQFF.